The 8 T cell receptor beta chains presented below share a single source sample, sequenced in a study of PD-L1 blockade in urothelial cancer. Time point defined: pretreatment peripheral blood. Profiled with immunoSEQ multiplex PCR; TCRdb holds only in-frame clones, not every one. Of about 72,000 clones in the sample, approximately 86% were seen once. The sample in question was PBMCs, obtained around atezolizumab (anti-PD-L1) treatment. The receptors shown here come from a man aged 55 to 70 with urothelial cancer.

V and J are TRBV5-8 and TRBJ2-5, with D maybe TRBD1 (5 bases). Germline CDR1 is SGHTS and CDR2 is YDEGEE. This CDR3 region has 16 residues. The V end was cut by 3 bases, the J end by 0 bases, with 15 bases between. DNA of the CDR3: TGTGCCAGCAGCTACTACAAGGGGTTGTACCAAGAGACCCAGTACTTC. It specifies CASSYYKGLYQETQYF.

About this clone: The junction departs from germline at one end; a sequencing error may be responsible. Other DNA variants within this sample encode the same CDR3. The chain recombines TRBV7-7 with TRBJ2-5, with TRBD1 matching 7 bases. The CDR3 is made up of 15 amino acids. CDR1 SSHAT and CDR2 FNYEAQ come from the germline V gene (reference sequence). This CDR3 reads CASSLERGPQETQYF. The CDR3, as DNA: TGTGCTAGCAGCCTAGAAAGGGGGCCCCAAGAGACCCAGTACTTC.

The chain has TRBV25-1 and TRBJ1-4; D possibly corresponds to TRBD1 (6 bases). Trimming pared 1 base from V and 6 bases from J, leaving 12 bases between. Germline-derived CDR1 and CDR2 are MGHDK and SYGVNS. This CDR3 is built from 15 residues. The CDR3 DNA reads as TGTGCCAGCAGTGAATTCAGGGGAGGGTATGAAAAACTGTTTTTT. Amino acid sequence: CASSEFRGGYEKLFF.

The table lists this clone with a few counts. V usage is TRBV6-5 and J usage is TRBJ1-5; weak D call: TRBD1 (5 bases). CDR3 length: 14 amino acids. Germline V lookup: CDR1 MNHEY, CDR2 SVGAGI. Trimming pared 2 bases from V and 4 bases from J, leaving 9 bases between. CDR3 amino acids: CASSYAGSNQPQHF. The CDR3, as DNA: TGTGCCAGCAGTTACGCAGGGTCAAATCAGCCCCAGCATTTT.

This clone has a single count. The chain is built from TRBV2 and TRBJ2-3, with TRBD1 as a possible D gene (6 bases). The CDR3 runs 13 residues. Looked up from germline, CDR1 is SNHLY and CDR2 is FYNNEI. The germline V and J ends were trimmed by 7 bases and 6 bases, with 14 bases remaining between them. The CDR3 DNA sequence: TGTGCCAGCAAATCCGACAGGACTGATACGCAGTATTTT. Protein sequence: CASKSDRTDTQYF.

The chain has TRBV7-9 and TRBJ1-4; D call uncertain. Trimming shortened V by 10 bases and J by 8 bases, and 14 bases separated the two germline ends. CDR1 is SEHNR and CDR2 is FQNEAQ in the germline V gene (reference sequence). The CDR3 contains 12 residues. This CDR3 is CAIPLGGEKLFF. For the CDR3, the DNA is TGTGCCATCCCACTGGGAGGGGAAAAACTGTTTTTT.

The chain recombines TRBV12-5 with TRBJ2-1; TRBD2 aligns across 13 bases. CDR1 is LGHNT, CDR2 FRNRAP, per germline. CDR3 length equals 16 residues. The V and J ends lost 2 bases and 9 bases, in that order; junction bases with no gene match: 7. CDR3 residues: CASGLRGTSGVIEQFF. The DNA for the CDR3 is TGTGCTAGTGGTTTGCGTGGGACTAGCGGGGTTATTGAGCAGTTCTTC. Combining the CDR3 with reference TRBV12-5 and TRBJ2-1 gives the whole variable domain DARVTQTPRHKVTEMGQEVTMRCQPILGHNTVFWYRQTMMQGLELLAYFRNRAPLDDSGMPKDRFSAEMPDATLATLKIQPSEPRDSAVYFCASGLRGTSGVIEQFFGPGTRLTVL.

The chain is built from TRBV30 and TRBJ2-1, with 8 bases fitting TRBD2. The CDR3 runs 14 residues. Germline CDR1 GTSNPN, CDR2 SVGIG (reference sequence). Trimming at V came to 5 bases and at J to 1 base, leaving 4 bases not matched to a gene. As DNA, the CDR3 is TGTGCCTGGGGTACTAGCGGTTCCTACAATGAGCAGTTCTTC. Protein: CAWGTSGSYNEQFF.